Below, 32 T cell receptor beta chains from the same sample are listed, as sequenced in a study of CD8+ T cells in alopecia areata. The authors extracted RNA and reverse transcribed it into cDNA as the sequencing template. Sequenced by immunoSEQ multiplex PCR; TCRdb stores in-frame clones only, minus some. The repertoire has 150,000 or so clones, around 55% of them found once; the top ten carry approximately 4.8%. The sample comprised CD4+ T cells sorted from blood. These receptors were collected from a human donor in good health.

The V and J genes are TRBV6-4 and TRBJ2-2; no reliable D call. The CDR3 consists of 13 residues. V dropped 3 bases and J dropped 7 bases, with 9 bases sitting between them. CDR1 and CDR2 from the germline V gene are MRHNA and SNTAGT. The CDR3 nucleotides are TGTGCCAGCAGTGAGCTTTTTGGCGGGGAGCTGTTTTTT. It is translated as CASSELFGGELFF.

This sequence joins TRBV14 and TRBJ2-3, with D tentatively TRBD2 (5 bases). This CDR3 is 16 amino acids long. Trimming left V 0 bases short and J 0 bases short, with 10 bases between. Germline V CDR1 and CDR2: SGHDN, FVKESK. CDR3 bases: TGTGCCAGCAGCCAAGATTTAATAGCGAGCACAGATACGCAGTATTTT. Its translation is CASSQDLIASTDTQYF. Filled out from reference TRBV14 and TRBJ2-3, the complete variable domain reads EAGVTQFPSHSVIEKGQTVTLRCDPISGHDNLYWYRRVMGKEIKFLLHFVKESKQDESGMPNNRFLAERTGGTYSTLKVQPAELEDSGVYFCASSQDLIASTDTQYFGPGTRLTVL.

The rearrangement joins TRBV5-1 to TRBJ2-5, with a weak D call TRBD1 (6 bases). Germline CDR1 is SGHRS and CDR2 is YFSETQ. Trimming took off 4 bases at V and 6 bases at J, with 22 bases between the two ends. This CDR3 contains 16 residues. CDR3 sequence reads: CASSTTGTLTGKTQYF. CDR3 in DNA: TGCGCCAGCAGCACCACGGGGACCCTTACAGGGAAGACCCAGTACTTC.

The V call is TRBV5-6, the J call TRBJ2-7; D might be TRBD1 (6 bases). The CDR3 runs to 14 residues. Looked up from germline, CDR1 is SGHDT and CDR2 is YYEEEE. V dropped 6 bases and J dropped 3 bases, with 16 bases sitting between them. The CDR3 sequence is CASKKRGSFYEQYF. In DNA form, the CDR3 reads TGTGCCAGCAAAAAGAGGGGGAGTTTCTACGAGCAGTACTTC.

This sequence joins TRBV5-1 and TRBJ1-3; unclear D gene. The length of the CDR3 is 12 residues. V gave up 1 base and J gave up 8 bases, with 7 bases separating them. Germline assignment: CDR1 SGHRS and CDR2 YFSETQ. Here the CDR3 DNA reads TGCGCCAGCAGCTTGAACGGCTACACCATATATTTT. It is translated as CASSLNGYTIYF.

This CDR3 reads CSVTGTSDITDTQYF. In DNA, the CDR3 is TGCAGCGTTACGGGGACTAGCGATATCACAGATACGCAGTATTTT. The J gene is TRBJ2-3, the V gene TRBV29-1; 10 nucleotides align to TRBD2. V lost 5 bases to trimming and J lost 2 bases; unmatched junction nucleotides: 7. CDR3 length: 15 amino acids. CDR1 and CDR2 from the germline V gene are SQVTM and ANQGSEA.

Notes on this clone: Other DNA variants within this sample encode the same CDR3. This chain connects TRBV29-1 to TRBJ2-7; TRBD1 agrees at 7 bases. Germline CDR1 and CDR2: SQVTM and ANQGSEA. The CDR3 contains 11 residues. V dropped 4 bases and J dropped 3; count of bases not matched to a gene: 0. The CDR3 loop is CSVAGGYEQYF. The CDR3 region has the DNA TGCAGCGTTGCAGGGGGCTACGAGCAGTACTTC.

The chain joins TRBV7-9 to TRBJ2-1; 10 nucleotides align to TRBD2. Losses at the gene ends were 5 bases for V and 0 bases for J; bases not matched to a gene: 4. The CDR3 spans 16 residues. The germline V gene has CDR1 SEHNR and CDR2 FQNEAQ (reference sequence). The CDR3 is CASSNVAGGSYNEQFF. The CDR3 nucleotides read TGTGCCAGCAGCAACGTAGCGGGGGGCTCCTACAATGAGCAGTTCTTC. Full variable domain (missing parts from reference TRBV7-9 and TRBJ2-1): DTGVSQNPRHKITKRGQNVTFRCDPISEHNRLYWYRQTLGQGPEFLTYFQNEAQLEKSRLLSDRFSAERPKGSFSTLEIQRTEQGDSAMYLCASSNVAGGSYNEQFFGPGTRLTVL.

A few counts support this clone. The CDR3 region is CASSEGTEQPQHF. The CDR3, as DNA: TGTGCCAGCAGCGAGGGGACGGAGCAGCCCCAGCATTTT. The chain uses TRBV7-6 and TRBJ1-5; a possible D gene is TRBD1 (5 bases). CDR3 length: 13 residues. With 5 bases removed from V and 7 bases from J, the gap between germline ends came to 12 bases. CDR1 and CDR2 from the germline V gene are SGHVS and FNYEAQ.

This chain connects TRBV29-1 to TRBJ2-7; D is unresolved. Germline-derived CDR1 and CDR2 are SQVTM and ANQGSEA. The CDR3 consists of 12 residues. V gave up 5 bases and J gave up 0 bases, with 8 bases separating them. The CDR3 DNA sequence: TGCAGCGTTCTGGCGATCTCCTACGAGCAGTACTTC. Its translation is CSVLAISYEQYF.

This clone has just a few counts. The chain couples TRBV5-1 to TRBJ1-1; no clear D. V lost 4 bases and J lost 2, with 21 bases in between. The CDR3 has 17 residues. The germline CDR1 and CDR2 sequences are SGHRS and YFSETQ. CDR3 protein: CASSPLGGAAGNTEAFF. Here the CDR3 DNA reads TGCGCCAGCAGCCCGCTTGGTGGTGCGGCGGGCAACACTGAAGCTTTCTTT. Filled out from reference TRBV5-1 and TRBJ1-1, the complete variable domain reads KAGVTQTPRYLIKTRGQQVTLSCSPISGHRSVSWYQQTPGQGLQFLFEYFSETQRNKGNFPGRFSGRQFSNSRSEMNVSTLELGDSALYLCASSPLGGAAGNTEAFFGQGTRLTVV.

The table lists this clone with a few counts. V and J are TRBV28 and TRBJ2-5, with no clear D. The CDR3 covers 13 residues. Between the trimmed V and J ends, which lost 1 base and 9 bases, there was a span of 12 bases. Germline V gene sequence: CDR1 MDHEN, CDR2 SYDVKM. The CDR3 region is CASSLLSPGAQYF. The CDR3 DNA follows: TGTGCCAGCAGTTTATTGTCTCCCGGAGCCCAGTACTTC.

The chain combines TRBV9 with TRBJ2-7; D gene uncertain. This CDR3 has 15 amino acids. V gave up 0 bases and J gave up 0 bases, with 10 bases separating them. CDR1 is SGDLS and CDR2 is YYNGEE in the germline V gene. CDR3 loop: CASSVGSARSYEQYF. CDR3 coding DNA: TGTGCCAGCAGCGTAGGAAGTGCCCGCTCCTACGAGCAGTACTTC.

The chain employs TRBV30 and TRBJ2-7; 12 positions match TRBD2. The germline V gene has CDR1 GTSNPN and CDR2 SVGIG (reference sequence). This CDR3 has 14 residues. V was pared by 1 base and J by 9 bases, with 7 bases of the junction left unmatched. The CDR3 sequence is CAWSAGLAGFGQYF. CDR3 bases: TGTGCCTGGAGTGCCGGACTAGCGGGATTTGGGCAGTACTTC.

As DNA, the CDR3 is TGTGCCAGCACCCCCCGGGGGGGCTTCACTGAAGCTTTCTTT. This sequence encodes CASTPRGGFTEAFF. The chain links TRBV28 to TRBJ1-1, with D perhaps TRBD1 (6 bases). The CDR3 spans 14 residues. The germline gives CDR1 MDHEN, CDR2 SYDVKM. V was clipped by 7 bases and J by 4 bases, with 16 bases between them.

The V and J genes are TRBV4-1 and TRBJ2-7, with a possible D match to TRBD2 (6 bases). The CDR3 is 13 residues long. From germline, CDR1 is MGHRA and CDR2 YSYEKL. With 0 bases removed from V and 7 bases from J, the gap between germline ends came to 10 bases. The CDR3, as DNA: TGCGCCAGCAGCCAAGATGTGGGGAGGGAGCAGTACTTC. It codes for CASSQDVGREQYF.

The V and J genes are TRBV7-9 and TRBJ2-7; 11 bases map to TRBD1. CDR1 is SEHNR and CDR2 is FQNEAQ in the germline V gene (reference sequence). The CDR3 is 14 residues long. V lost 5 bases and J lost 5; bases outside the gene matches: 5. CDR3 sequence: CASSLGQGANEQYF. As DNA, the CDR3 is TGTGCCAGCAGCCTTGGACAGGGGGCGAACGAGCAGTACTTC.

This clone was detected a few times. The chain is built from TRBV23-1 and TRBJ2-4; TRBD2 agrees at 16 bases. TRBV23-1 is filed as an ORF, its function uncertain. V lost 4 bases to trimming and J lost 0 bases; unmatched junction nucleotides: 3. The CDR3 runs to 18 residues. CDR3 residues: CASSPGTSGRVAKNIQYF. The DNA for the CDR3 is TGCGCCAGCAGTCCGGGGACTAGCGGGAGGGTAGCCAAAAACATTCAGTACTTC.

V and J are TRBV5-1 and TRBJ2-1, with D maybe TRBD2 (6 bases). There are 16 residues in the CDR3. V was shortened by 4 bases and J by 0 bases, with 14 bases between the two germline ends. Germline V gene lookup returns CDR1 SGHRS and CDR2 YFSETQ. The CDR3 DNA reads as TGCGCCAGCAGCGCGACTCTAGCGCGCTCCTACAATGAGCAGTTCTTC. It is translated as CASSATLARSYNEQFF.

This chain connects TRBV5-1 to TRBJ2-3, with 11 positions matching TRBD2. V trimming: 4 bases; J trimming: 4 bases; junction bases outside the gene matches: 14. CDR3 size: 18 residues. The V gene's germline CDR1 is SGHRS and CDR2 YFSETQ. CDR3 amino acids: CASSPTSGRGGGADTQYF. Written as DNA, the CDR3 is TGCGCCAGCAGCCCAACTAGCGGGAGAGGAGGTGGCGCAGATACGCAGTATTTT.

The chain employs TRBV29-1 and TRBJ2-7, with D perhaps given as TRBD1 or TRBD2 (5 bases each). The CDR3 length is 13 residues. Trimming cost V 7 bases and J 2 bases, with 15 bases left between them. CDR1 and CDR2 (germline): SQVTM, ANQGSEA. CDR3: CSGMGQGAYEQYF. CDR3 nucleotides: TGCAGCGGGATGGGCCAGGGAGCCTACGAGCAGTACTTC.

This clone was detected a few times. The chain recombines TRBV7-9 with TRBJ2-6, with 8 bases fitting TRBD1. Germline V lookup: CDR1 SEHNR, CDR2 FQNEAQ (reference sequence). The V and J ends lost 5 bases and 14 bases, in that order; junction bases with no gene match: 5. The CDR3 is made up of 12 amino acids. This CDR3 is CASSSTGGLLTF. The CDR3 DNA is TGTGCCAGCAGCAGCACAGGGGGGCTCCTGACTTTC. The complete variable domain, with remaining parts taken from reference TRBV7-9 and TRBJ2-6, reads DTGVSQNPRHKITKRGQNVTFRCDPISEHNRLYWYRQTLGQGPEFLTYFQNEAQLEKSRLLSDRFSAERPKGSFSTLEIQRTEQGDSAMYLCASSSTGGLLTFGAGSRLTVL.

The chain has TRBV5-1 and TRBJ2-3; weak D call: TRBD1 (5 bases). Germline CDR1 SGHRS, CDR2 YFSETQ. Trimming took 3 bases from V and 0 from J, leaving 14 bases between them. This CDR3 spans 16 amino acids. The CDR3 protein is CASSSRQSSSTDTQYF. The CDR3 region has the DNA TGCGCCAGCAGCTCACGACAGAGCTCTAGCACAGATACGCAGTATTTT.

The V call is TRBV11-2, the J call TRBJ2-7; perhaps D is TRBD1 or TRBD2 (5 bases each). Trimming took 1 base from V and 3 from J, leaving 16 bases between them. The CDR3 is 16 residues long. Germline V CDR1 and CDR2: SGHAT, FQNNGV. Here the CDR3 reads CASSLVNRDGRYEQYF. The CDR3 nucleotides read TGTGCCAGCAGCTTAGTAAACCGGGACGGGCGCTACGAGCAGTACTTC.

V gene TRBV29-1 combines with J gene TRBJ1-2; D may be TRBD1 (5 bases). Per germline, CDR1 SQVTM and CDR2 ANQGSEA. The V end was cut by 6 bases, the J end by 0 bases, with 8 bases between. This CDR3 has 12 residues. CDR3 protein: CSVRQTNYGYTF. The CDR3, as DNA: TGCAGCGTCCGACAGACTAACTATGGCTACACCTTC.

The CDR3 spells CASRPGGSGNTIYF. The CDR3 DNA reads TGTGCCAGCAGGCCCGGAGGCTCTGGAAACACCATATATTTT. V and J are TRBV6-6 and TRBJ1-3; D call uncertain. This CDR3 comprises 14 residues. Per germline, CDR1 MNHNY and CDR2 SVGAGI (reference sequence). V lost 6 bases and J lost 0, with 9 bases in between.

The chain links TRBV7-2 to TRBJ2-5; no clear D. Trimming removed 5 bases at V and 0 bases at J, with 7 bases between. Looked up from germline, CDR1 is SGHTA and CDR2 is FQGNSA. The CDR3 length is 13 residues. Written as DNA, the CDR3 is TGTGCCAGCAGCCAATCCCACCAAGAGACCCAGTACTTC. It specifies CASSQSHQETQYF.

The V gene is TRBV29-1, the J gene TRBJ2-4; 9 bases align to TRBD2. The CDR3 spans 14 residues. The trim removed 3 bases at V and 5 bases at J, leaving 5 bases unmatched. Germline lookup yields CDR1 SQVTM and CDR2 ANQGSEA. The CDR3 DNA reads as TGCAGCGTTGACAAAGTAGCGGGAGAAAACATTCAGTACTTC. Amino acids: CSVDKVAGENIQYF.

In this sample, this clone turned up a few times. V gene TRBV28 combines with J gene TRBJ1-2; D ambiguous. V shed 10 bases and J shed 7 bases, with 19 bases lying between them. Germline V gives CDR1 MDHEN, CDR2 SYDVKM. The CDR3 length is 13 residues. CDR3 nucleotide sequence: TGTGCCACTACCAAACCAACAACGGGTGGCTACACCTTC. Its protein product is CATTKPTTGGYTF.

The V and J genes are TRBV14 and TRBJ2-1; D gene ambiguous. The CDR3 covers 14 residues. Trimming left V 4 bases short and J 13 bases short, with 20 bases between. From germline, CDR1 is SGHDN and CDR2 FVKESK. CDR3 nucleotide sequence: TGTGCCAGCAGCCCTCGGTTTCTTACGGCTATACAGTTCTTC. Protein sequence: CASSPRFLTAIQFF.

Regarding this clone: Relative to the germline gene, one junction end is altered; a read error may explain this. The V and J genes are TRBV4-1 and TRBJ2-3, with TRBD2 matching over 10 bases. Per germline, CDR1 MGHRA and CDR2 YSYEKL. This CDR3 is built from 16 residues. The CDR3 loop is CASSQTKAGGTDTQYF. The CDR3 coding sequence is TGTGCCAGCAGCCAAACCAAAGCGGGAGGGACAGATACGCAGTATTTT.

This chain connects TRBV10-3 to TRBJ2-1; D is unresolved. V was trimmed by 4 bases and J by 5 bases, leaving 3 bases between them. Per germline, CDR1 ENHRY and CDR2 SYGVKD. The CDR3 spans 11 residues. This CDR3 is CAISVNNEQFF. The DNA of the CDR3 is TGTGCCATCAGTGTCAACAATGAGCAGTTCTTC.